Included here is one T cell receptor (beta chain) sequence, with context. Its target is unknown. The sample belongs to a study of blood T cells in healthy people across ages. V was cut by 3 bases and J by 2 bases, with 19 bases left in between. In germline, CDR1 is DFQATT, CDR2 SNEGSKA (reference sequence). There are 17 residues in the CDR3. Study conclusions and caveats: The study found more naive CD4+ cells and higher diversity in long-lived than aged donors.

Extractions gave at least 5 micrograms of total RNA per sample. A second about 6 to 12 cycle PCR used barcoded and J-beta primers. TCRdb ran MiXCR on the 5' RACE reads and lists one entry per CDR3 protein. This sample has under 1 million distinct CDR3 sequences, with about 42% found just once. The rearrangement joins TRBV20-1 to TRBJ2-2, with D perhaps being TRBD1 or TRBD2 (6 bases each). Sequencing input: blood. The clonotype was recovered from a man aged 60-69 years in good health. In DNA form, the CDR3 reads TGCAGTGCTAGGGCCTTTTTCCGGGGGCGAAACACCGGGGAGCTGTTTTTT. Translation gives CSARAFFRGRNTGELFF.